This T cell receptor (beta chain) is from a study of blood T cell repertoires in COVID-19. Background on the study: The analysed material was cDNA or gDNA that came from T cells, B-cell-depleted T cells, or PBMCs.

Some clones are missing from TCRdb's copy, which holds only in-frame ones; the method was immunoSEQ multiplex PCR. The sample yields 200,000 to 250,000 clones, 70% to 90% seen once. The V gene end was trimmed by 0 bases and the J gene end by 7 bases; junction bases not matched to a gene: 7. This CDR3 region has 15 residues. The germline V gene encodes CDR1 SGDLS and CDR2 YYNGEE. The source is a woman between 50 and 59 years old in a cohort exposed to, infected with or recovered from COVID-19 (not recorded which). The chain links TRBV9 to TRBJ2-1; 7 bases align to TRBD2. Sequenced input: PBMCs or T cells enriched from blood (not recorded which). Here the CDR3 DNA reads TGTGCCAGCAGCGTAGTCGGCGGGGGAAGGAATGAGCAGTTCTTC. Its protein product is CASSVVGGGRNEQFF.